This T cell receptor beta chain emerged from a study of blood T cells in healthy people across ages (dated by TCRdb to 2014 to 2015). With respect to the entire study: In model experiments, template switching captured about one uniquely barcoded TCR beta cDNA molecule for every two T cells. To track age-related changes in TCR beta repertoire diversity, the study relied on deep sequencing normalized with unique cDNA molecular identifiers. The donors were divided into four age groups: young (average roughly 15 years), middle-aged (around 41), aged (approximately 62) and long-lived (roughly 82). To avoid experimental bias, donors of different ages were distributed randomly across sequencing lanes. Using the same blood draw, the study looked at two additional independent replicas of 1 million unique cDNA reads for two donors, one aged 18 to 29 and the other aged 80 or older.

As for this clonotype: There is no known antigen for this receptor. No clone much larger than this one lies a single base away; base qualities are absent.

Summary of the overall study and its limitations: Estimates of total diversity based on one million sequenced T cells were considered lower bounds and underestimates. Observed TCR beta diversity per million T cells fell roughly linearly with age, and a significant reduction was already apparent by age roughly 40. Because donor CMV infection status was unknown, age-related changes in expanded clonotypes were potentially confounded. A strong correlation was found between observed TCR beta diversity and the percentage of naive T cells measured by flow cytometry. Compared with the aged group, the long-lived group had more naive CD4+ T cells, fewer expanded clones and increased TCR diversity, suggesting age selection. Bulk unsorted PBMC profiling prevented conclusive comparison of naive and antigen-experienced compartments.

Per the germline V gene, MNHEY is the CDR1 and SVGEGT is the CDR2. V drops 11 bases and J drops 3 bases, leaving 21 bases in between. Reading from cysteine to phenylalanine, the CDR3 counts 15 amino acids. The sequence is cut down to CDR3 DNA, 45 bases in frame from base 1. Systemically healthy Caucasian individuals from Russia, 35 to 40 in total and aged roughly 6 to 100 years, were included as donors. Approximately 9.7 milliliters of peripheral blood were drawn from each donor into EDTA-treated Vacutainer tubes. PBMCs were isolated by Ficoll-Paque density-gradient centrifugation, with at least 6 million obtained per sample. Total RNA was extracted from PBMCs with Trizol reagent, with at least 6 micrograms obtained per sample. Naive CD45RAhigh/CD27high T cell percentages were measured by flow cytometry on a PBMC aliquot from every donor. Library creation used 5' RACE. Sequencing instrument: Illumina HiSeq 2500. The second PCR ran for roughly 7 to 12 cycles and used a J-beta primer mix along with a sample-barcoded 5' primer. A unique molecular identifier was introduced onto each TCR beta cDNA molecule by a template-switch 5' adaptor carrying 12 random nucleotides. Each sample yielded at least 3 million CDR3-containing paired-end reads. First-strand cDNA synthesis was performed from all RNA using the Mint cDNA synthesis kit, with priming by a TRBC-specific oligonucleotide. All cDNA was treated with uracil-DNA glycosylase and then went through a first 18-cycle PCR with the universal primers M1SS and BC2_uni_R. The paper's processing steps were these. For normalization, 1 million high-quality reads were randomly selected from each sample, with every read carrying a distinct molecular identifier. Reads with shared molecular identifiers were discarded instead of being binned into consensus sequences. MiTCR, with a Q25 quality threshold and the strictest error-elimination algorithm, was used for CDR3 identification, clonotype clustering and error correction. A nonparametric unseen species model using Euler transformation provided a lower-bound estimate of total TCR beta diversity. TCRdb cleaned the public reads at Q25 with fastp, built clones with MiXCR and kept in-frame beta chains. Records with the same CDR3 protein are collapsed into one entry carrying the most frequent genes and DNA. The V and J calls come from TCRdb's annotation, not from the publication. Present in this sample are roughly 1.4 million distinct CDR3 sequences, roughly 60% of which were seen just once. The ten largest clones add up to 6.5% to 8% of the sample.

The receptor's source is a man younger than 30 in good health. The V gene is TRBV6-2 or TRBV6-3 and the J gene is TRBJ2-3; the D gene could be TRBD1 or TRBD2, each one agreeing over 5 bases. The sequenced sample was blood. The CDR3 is CAVRSGTLLTDTQYF. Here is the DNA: TGTGCCGTGCGCTCCGGGACCTTACTTACAGATACGCAGTATTTT.